These 10 T cell receptor beta chains share one sample of origin, sequenced in a study of blood T cell repertoires in COVID-19. Clones were read by immunoSEQ multiplex PCR, and TCRdb kept only the in-frame ones, dropping some. Of about 59,000 clones listed, about 86% were seen once; the top ten hold 28%. Sequencing used peripheral blood. These receptors originate from a woman of 80 years or more with active or convalescent COVID-19.

This clone was seen a single time. The genes are TRBV27 and TRBJ1-1; no firm D call. This CDR3 spans 13 amino acids. The V end was cut by 3 bases, the J end by 6 bases, with 11 bases between. From germline, CDR1 is MNHEY and CDR2 SMNVEV (reference sequence). CDR3 in DNA: TGTGCCAGCAGTTTTACCGTTCGGGCTGAAGCTTTCTTT. This codes for CASSFTVRAEAFF.

The V call is TRBV7-2, the J call TRBJ1-5, with D perhaps matching TRBD1 (5 bases). From germline, CDR1 is SGHTA and CDR2 FQGNSA. Deletions cut 4 bases from V and 2 bases from J, with 9 bases between. The CDR3 totals 14 residues. The CDR3 here is CASSSQGGNQPQHF. The CDR3 nucleotides read TGTGCCAGCAGCTCGCAGGGCGGCAATCAGCCCCAGCATTTT.

A few counts support this clone. DNA of the CDR3: TGTGCCAGCAGTATGGCCGGGACTAGCTACGAGCAGTACTTC. It yields the protein CASSMAGTSYEQYF. The J gene is TRBJ2-7, the V gene TRBV6-2 or TRBV6-3; the match to TRBD2 covers 8 bases. This CDR3 is 14 amino acids long. Germline V gene lookup returns CDR1 MNHEY and CDR2 SVGEGT. V was pared by 5 bases and J by 3 bases, with 6 bases of the junction left unmatched.

The chain recombines TRBV5-1 with TRBJ2-5, with 7 bases aligning to TRBD2. This CDR3 has 14 amino acids. V lost 3 bases, J lost 2 bases, and 4 bases stayed unmatched. Germline V CDR1 and CDR2: SGHRS, YFSETQ. Written as DNA, the CDR3 is TGCGCCAGCAGCTCCGCGGGGGTACAAGAGACCCAGTACTTC. Translation gives CASSSAGVQETQYF.

This chain joins TRBV13 and TRBJ2-7; TRBD2 agrees at 14 bases. V lost 4 bases, J lost 5 bases, and 1 base stayed unmatched. The CDR3 runs to 14 residues. Germline CDR1 and CDR2: PRHDT and FYEKMQ (reference sequence). As DNA, the CDR3 is TGTGCCAGCAGCTCGACTAGCGGGGGGGACGAGCAGTACTTC. Protein product: CASSSTSGGDEQYF.

V gene TRBV21-1 combines with J gene TRBJ1-2; TRBD1 is the table's D call, not checked against the DNA. TRBV21-1 is noted as a pseudogene. The CDR3 has 15 residues. This CDR3 is CASSKGQTEMGGYTF. In DNA, the CDR3 is TGTGCCAGCAGCAAGGGTCAGACAGAAATGGGTGGCTACACCTTC.

The rearrangement uses TRBV24-1 and TRBJ1-2; 7 bases align to TRBD1. Germline lookup yields CDR1 KGHDR and CDR2 SFDVKD. V lost 3 bases to trimming and J lost 2 bases; unmatched junction nucleotides: 8. This CDR3 region has 16 residues. The chain's CDR3 is CATSDTGDRRNYGYTF. Here the CDR3 DNA reads TGTGCCACCAGTGATACCGGGGACAGAAGGAACTATGGCTACACCTTC.

V usage is TRBV20-1 and J usage is TRBJ1-1, with a weak D call TRBD1 (6 bases). Germline loops: CDR1 DFQATT, CDR2 SNEGSKA (reference sequence). V gave up 3 bases and J gave up 0 bases, with 14 bases separating them. CDR3 length equals 15 residues. The DNA for the CDR3 is TGCAGTGCTAGTCTTTCAGGGGCCGTGAACACTGAAGCTTTCTTT. This encodes CSASLSGAVNTEAFF.

This sequence joins TRBV29-1 and TRBJ2-1; D remains ambiguous. There are 12 residues in the CDR3. The germline V and J ends were trimmed by 4 bases and 5 bases, with 9 bases remaining between them. CDR1 and CDR2 from the germline V gene are SQVTM and ANQGSEA. CDR3 protein: CSVAVGHNEQFF. In nucleotides, the CDR3 is TGCAGCGTTGCGGTTGGGCACAATGAGCAGTTCTTC.

This chain connects TRBV18 to TRBJ1-2; D call uncertain. This CDR3 contains 15 residues. Deletions cut 5 bases from V and 3 bases from J, with 16 bases between. Germline CDR1 KGHSH, CDR2 LQKENI. DNA for the CDR3: TGTGCCAGCTCAATGTCGACGAGGAGGGACTATGGCTACACCTTC. It yields the protein CASSMSTRRDYGYTF. Full variable domain (missing parts from reference TRBV18 and TRBJ1-2): NAGVMQNPRHLVRRRGQEARLRCSPMKGHSHVYWYRQLPEEGLKFMVYLQKENIIDESGMPKERFSAEFPKEGPSILRIQQVVRGDSAAYFCASSMSTRRDYGYTFGSGTRLTVV.